This entry lists 22 T cell receptor beta chains sequenced from one sample in a study of blood T cell repertoires in COVID-19. Assay: immunoSEQ multiplex PCR; the TCRdb copy retains only in-frame clones and omits some. The data contain about 300,000 clones, about nine tenths of them singletons. Sequenced input: PBMCs or T cells enriched from blood (not recorded which). The receptor source for this set is a woman aged 25 to 39 who had recovered from COVID-19.

The J gene is TRBJ2-2, the V gene TRBV28, with D possibly matching TRBD2 (6 bases). The germline V gene encodes CDR1 MDHEN and CDR2 SYDVKM. The length of the CDR3 is 14 residues. V lost 5 bases and J lost 5, with 12 bases in between. The CDR3 DNA reads as TGTGCCAGCAGTATCAGTGGGAGGACCGGGGAGCTGTTTTTT. This sequence encodes CASSISGRTGELFF.

The chain has TRBV4-3 and TRBJ2-5, with 7 bases aligning to TRBD1. The CDR3 consists of 15 residues. With 6 bases clipped from V and 0 bases from J, the junction kept 7 bases outside the gene matches. Per germline, CDR1 LGHNA and CDR2 YSLEER. The CDR3 sequence: CASSPSGTDQETQYF. The CDR3 bases are TGCGCCAGCAGTCCCTCCGGGACAGACCAAGAGACCCAGTACTTC.

The genes are TRBV25-1 and TRBJ2-5, with 8 bases aligning to TRBD1. Germline V gene data show CDR1 as MGHDK and CDR2 as SYGVNS. This CDR3 region has 15 residues. Germline trimming cut 4 bases from V and 5 bases from J; bases unmatched to any gene: 9. CDR3 region: CASSAGQGPGETQYF. CDR3 DNA sequence: TGTGCCAGCAGTGCAGGACAGGGACCGGGTGAGACCCAGTACTTC.

The chain combines TRBV19 with TRBJ2-5; 7 bases are a match to TRBD1. The CDR3 loop spans 14 amino acids. Germline values: CDR1 LNHDA, CDR2 SQIVND (reference sequence). J was trimmed by 2 bases and V by 4 bases; bases with no gene match: 4. CDR3 DNA: TGTGCCAGTAGTACCGGGACAGTTCAAGAGACCCAGTACTTC. Its protein product is CASSTGTVQETQYF.

This clone has only a few counts. The rearrangement joins TRBV15 to TRBJ2-1; tentatively, D is TRBD1 (5 bases). This CDR3 is 15 amino acids long. Germline CDR1 LNHNV, CDR2 YYDKDF (reference sequence). Trimming removed 0 bases from V and 1 base from J, with 7 bases in between. CDR3 protein: CATSRDKGSYNEQFF. Written as DNA, the CDR3 is TGTGCCACCAGCAGAGATAAGGGGTCCTACAATGAGCAGTTCTTC.

This chain connects TRBV3-1 (or the pseudogene TRBV3-2) to TRBJ2-5; the match to TRBD2 covers 8 bases. The J segment lost 5 bases and the V segment lost 0 bases, leaving 5 bases of the junction unmatched. CDR1 and CDR2 from the germline V gene are LGHDT and YNNKEL (reference sequence). The CDR3 extends over 15 amino acids. CDR3 in DNA: TGTGCCAGCAGCCAAGACCCCCCGGGAGGGGAGACCCAGTACTTC. Translation: CASSQDPPGGETQYF.

The genes are TRBV27 and TRBJ2-7; TRBD1 matches at 9 bases. The CDR3 length is 16 residues. Trimming took 2 bases from V and 0 from J; bases not matched to a gene: 5. Germline CDR1 MNHEY, CDR2 SMNVEV (reference sequence). For the CDR3, the DNA is TGTGCCAGCAGTTTAATCGGGACAGGGCCCTCCTACGAGCAGTACTTC. Its protein is CASSLIGTGPSYEQYF.

This chain uses TRBV15 with TRBJ2-2; TRBD2 is a possible D gene (5 bases). The CDR3 runs to 12 residues. Looked up from germline, CDR1 is LNHNV and CDR2 is YYDKDF (reference sequence). Trimming shortened V by 1 base and J by 8 bases, and 5 bases separated the two germline ends. CDR3 loop: CATSRAGGELFF. The CDR3 nucleotides read TGTGCCACCAGCAGAGCGGGAGGGGAGCTGTTTTTT.

This chain joins TRBV7-3 and TRBJ1-1; D remains ambiguous. Deletions cut 5 bases from V and 2 bases from J, with 9 bases between. Germline CDR1 is SGHTA and CDR2 is FQGTGA. The CDR3 consists of 13 residues. The CDR3 loop reads CASSRLENTEAFF. CDR3 nucleotides: TGTGCCAGCAGCAGACTCGAAAACACTGAAGCTTTCTTT.

The chain uses TRBV11-2 and TRBJ1-5, with D possibly matching TRBD1 (6 bases). The V gene's germline CDR1 is SGHAT and CDR2 FQNNGV. There are 15 residues in the CDR3. Trimming shortened V by 1 base and J by 4 bases, and 11 bases separated the two germline ends. In nucleotides, the CDR3 is TGTGCCAGCAGCTTAGGCGGACAGACTAATCAGCCCCAGCATTTT. This gives the protein CASSLGGQTNQPQHF.

The CDR3 region is CASSLMTSGRWDTQYF. In nucleotides, the CDR3 is TGCGCCAGCAGCTTGATGACTAGCGGGAGATGGGATACGCAGTATTTT. The J gene is TRBJ2-3, the V gene TRBV5-1; 12 bases fit TRBD2. The junction had 6 bases not matched to a gene; V was cut back by 1 base and J by 6 bases. CDR1 is SGHRS and CDR2 is YFSETQ in the germline V gene. This CDR3 is built from 16 residues.

V is TRBV6-2 or TRBV6-3 and J is TRBJ2-7, with 7 bases identical to TRBD2. The CDR3 length is 14 residues. J lost 4 bases, V lost 5 bases, and 8 bases had no gene match. CDR1 MNHEY and CDR2 SVGEGT come from the germline V gene. The CDR3 bases are TGTGCCAGCAGTAGGGGACTAAACGGATACGAGCAGTACTTC. Translating it yields CASSRGLNGYEQYF.

The chain has TRBV3-1 (or the pseudogene TRBV3-2) and TRBJ2-5; 12 nucleotides agree with TRBD2. The CDR3 has 16 residues. The V and J ends lost 2 bases and 5 bases, in that order; junction bases with no gene match: 6. Looked up from germline, CDR1 is LGHDT and CDR2 is YNNKEL (reference sequence). CDR3 DNA: TGTGCCAGCAGCCAACATCTAGCGGGAGGGCGTGAGACCCAGTACTTC. Protein product: CASSQHLAGGRETQYF.

In this sample, this clone turned up once. The genes are TRBV30 and TRBJ2-5, with TRBD2 identical over 7 bases. V lost 3 bases to trimming and J lost 0 bases; unmatched junction nucleotides: 7. Per the germline V gene, CDR1 is GTSNPN and CDR2 is SVGIG (reference sequence). The CDR3 length is 15 residues. The DNA of the CDR3 is TGTGCCTGGAGCCCTAGCGGTGCGTACCAAGAGACCCAGTACTTC. It specifies CAWSPSGAYQETQYF. The whole variable domain, remainder taken from reference TRBV30 and TRBJ2-5, is SQTIHQWPATLVQPVGSPLSLECTVEGTSNPNLYWYRQAAGRGLQLLFYSVGIGQISSEVPQNLSASRPQDRQFILSSKKLLLSDSGFYLCAWSPSGAYQETQYFGPGTRLLVL.

The genes are TRBV21-1 and TRBJ2-7; the D call TRBD1 from the table was never checked on the DNA. TRBV21-1 is classified as a pseudogene. The CDR3 has 15 amino acids. The CDR3 DNA reads TGTGCCAGCAGCAAAGCGAGCAGGGTCGCCTACGAGCAGTACTTC. Residues: CASSKASRVAYEQYF.

The chain recombines TRBV13 with TRBJ2-7; the match to TRBD1 covers 8 bases. V gave up 1 base and J gave up 0 bases; unmatched junction bases: 5. The CDR3 has 16 residues. CDR1 PRHDT and CDR2 FYEKMQ come from the germline V gene (reference sequence). For the CDR3, the DNA is TGTGCCAGCAGCTTAGCCCGGGACAGGCTCTCCTACGAGCAGTACTTC. It codes for CASSLARDRLSYEQYF.

The V gene is TRBV19, the J gene TRBJ1-5; D gene ambiguous. This CDR3 contains 14 residues. V lost 3 bases, J lost 4 bases, and 10 bases lay in between. In germline, CDR1 is LNHDA, CDR2 SQIVND (reference sequence). The CDR3 reads CASSMSQRNQPQHF. The CDR3 DNA follows: TGTGCCAGTAGTATGTCACAGAGAAATCAGCCCCAGCATTTT.

This clone was observed a single time. V and J are TRBV28 and TRBJ1-6; tentative D call: TRBD1 (5 bases). With 6 bases removed from V and 0 bases from J, the gap between germline ends came to 12 bases. CDR1 is MDHEN and CDR2 is SYDVKM in the germline V gene. This CDR3 has 16 residues. CDR3 loop: CASRGDAGSYNSPLHF. The CDR3 DNA reads TGTGCCAGCAGAGGGGATGCTGGCTCCTATAATTCACCCCTCCACTTT.

The chain couples TRBV28 to TRBJ1-2, with a tentative D call TRBD1 (6 bases). V gave up 8 bases and J gave up 7 bases, with 14 bases separating them. The CDR3 runs 12 residues. Germline V gives CDR1 MDHEN, CDR2 SYDVKM. The CDR3: CASRGGGSGYTF. CDR3 nucleotide sequence: TGTGCCAGCCGGGGAGGGGGTAGTGGCTACACCTTC.

The V call is TRBV6-5, the J call TRBJ1-5; TRBD1 is a possible D gene (5 bases). V gave up 0 bases and J gave up 4 bases, with 10 bases separating them. The CDR3 runs 15 residues. CDR1 and CDR2 (germline): MNHEY, SVGAGI. In nucleotides, the CDR3 is TGTGCCAGCAGTTACTCGAGCGGGGGTAATCAGCCCCAGCATTTT. It is translated as CASSYSSGGNQPQHF.

This chain links TRBV19 with TRBJ1-1; D not certain. This CDR3 has 13 amino acids. Germline values: CDR1 LNHDA, CDR2 SQIVND (reference sequence). The germline V and J ends were trimmed by 0 bases and 5 bases, with 7 bases remaining between them. The CDR3 nucleotides read TGTGCCAGTAGTATAGACACCCGGACTGAAGCTTTCTTT. This translates into CASSIDTRTEAFF.

The chain has TRBV4-1 and TRBJ2-7; no firm D call. Germline CDR1 is MGHRA and CDR2 is YSYEKL. The CDR3 sequence is 12 residues long. V was shortened by 1 base and J by 5 bases, with 6 bases between the two germline ends. The CDR3: CASSQVRNEQYF. CDR3 DNA sequence: TGCGCCAGCAGCCAAGTGCGGAACGAGCAGTACTTC.